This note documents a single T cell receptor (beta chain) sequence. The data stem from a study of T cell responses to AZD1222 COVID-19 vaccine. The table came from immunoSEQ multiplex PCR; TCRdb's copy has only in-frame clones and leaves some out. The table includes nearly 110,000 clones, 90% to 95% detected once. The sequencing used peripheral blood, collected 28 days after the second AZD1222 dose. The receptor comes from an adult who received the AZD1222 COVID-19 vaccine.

CDR3: CASIIMGGAGYNEQFF. CDR3 coding DNA: TGTGCCAGCATTATAATGGGGGGCGCGGGATACAATGAGCAGTTCTTC. The J gene is TRBJ2-1, the V gene TRBV27; D might be TRBD1 or TRBD2, each matching 6 bases. Germline assignment: CDR1 MNHEY and CDR2 SMNVEV (reference sequence). The CDR3 runs to 16 residues. V lost 7 bases and J lost 4, with 20 bases in between.